These T cell receptor beta chains were read from a single sample in a study of T cell responses to AZD1222 COVID-19 vaccine. Clones were sequenced by immunoSEQ multiplex PCR, and TCRdb holds only the in-frame ones, with some missing. The sample includes 140,000 to 150,000 clones, 86% seen only once; the top ten take 5% to 5.5%. Specimen: peripheral blood, collected 28 days after the second AZD1222 dose. All receptors derive from an adult who received the AZD1222 COVID-19 vaccine. The CDR3 runs from the conserved cysteine through the conserved F or W. D genes are given only for firm matches. A row's size may be missing; if present it is once, few, many or a size class.

v_gene	d_gene	j_gene	len	abundance	CDR3aa	CDR3nt
TRBV6-5	TRBD1	TRBJ2-1	15	-	CASSLQGYSYNEQFF	TGTGCCAGCAGTTTACAGGGGTACTCCTACAATGAGCAGTTCTTC
TRBV2	TRBD1	TRBJ1-5	14	-	CASMLGQGHQPQHF	TGTGCCAGCATGCTAGGACAGGGCCATCAGCCCCAGCATTTT
TRBV27	-	TRBJ2-2	16	-	CASSLETGWNTGELFF	TGTGCCAGCAGTTTAGAGACAGGCTGGAACACCGGGGAGCTGTTTTTT
TRBV27	-	TRBJ2-1	14	-	CASSLQADYNEQFF	TGTGCCAGCAGTTTACAGGCGGACTACAATGAGCAGTTCTTC
TRBV6-5	-	TRBJ2-7	12	few	CASGTPGYEQYF	TGTGCCAGCGGGACACCCGGGTACGAGCAGTACTTC
TRBV9	-	TRBJ2-7	13	-	CASSSGDYYEQYF	TGTGCCAGCTCTTCGGGGGATTACTACGAGCAGTACTTC
TRBV12-5	-	TRBJ2-3	13	-	CASALGGTDTQYF	TGTGCTAGTGCCTTGGGGGGAACAGATACGCAGTATTTT
TRBV11-1	-	TRBJ1-5	15	once	CASSLDGLPHQPQHF	TGTGCCAGCAGCTTAGACGGCCTACCCCATCAGCCCCAGCATTTT
TRBV5-4	-	TRBJ1-1	15	-	CASSLDRGLYTEAFF	TGTGCCAGCAGCTTGGATCGGGGCCTGTACACTGAAGCTTTCTTT
TRBV5-1	-	TRBJ2-5	14	-	CASSFTSPRETQYF	TGCGCCAGCAGCTTTACCAGCCCCAGAGAGACCCAGTACTTC
TRBV14	TRBD1	TRBJ1-1	16	-	CASSQAWTGINTEAFF	TGTGCCAGCAGCCAAGCGTGGACAGGGATAAACACTGAAGCTTTCTTT